These T cell receptor beta chains were read from a single sample in a study of blood T cell repertoires in COVID-19. Here immunoSEQ multiplex PCR was the method, and the copy in TCRdb shows in-frame clones only, minus some. The table lists 200,000 to 300,000 clones, around 87% of them singletons, with around 1.5% in the top ten. Sequencing used peripheral blood. The source of these receptors is a middle-aged woman who had recovered from COVID-19. CDR3s include the opening cysteine and the closing phenylalanine or tryptophan. D genes are given only for firm matches. Size tells how often a clone was seen (once, few, many) or the class of an expanded clone, and some rows leave it out.

j_gene: TRBJ1-6
d_gene: TRBD1
abundance: NA
len: 15
v_gene: TRBV13
CDR3nt: TGTGCCAGCAGCTTAGCGGCAGGGGGGCAGTCACCCCTCCACTTT
CDR3aa: CASSLAAGGQSPLHF

j_gene: TRBJ2-7
d_gene: NA
abundance: NA
len: 14
v_gene: TRBV3-1/TRBV3-2
CDR3nt: TGTGCCAGCAGCCAATCAGGGGACTCCTACGAGCAGTACTTC
CDR3aa: CASSQSGDSYEQYF

j_gene: TRBJ1-1
d_gene: NA
abundance: NA
len: 14
v_gene: TRBV27
CDR3nt: TGTGCCAGCAGTGTGGCGGGGGTGGGCACTGAAGCTTTCTTT
CDR3aa: CASSVAGVGTEAFF

j_gene: TRBJ2-1
d_gene: NA
abundance: NA
len: 13
v_gene: TRBV3-1/TRBV3-2
CDR3nt: TGTGCCAGCAGCCTCCGTCTGAGGGAGGTACAGTTCTTC
CDR3aa: CASSLRLREVQFF

j_gene: TRBJ1-5
d_gene: TRBD1
abundance: NA
len: 16
v_gene: TRBV6-6
CDR3nt: TGTGCCAGCAGTTACTTTACAGGGGGCGCGGGTCAGCCCCAGCATTTT
CDR3aa: CASSYFTGGAGQPQHF

j_gene: TRBJ2-7
d_gene: NA
abundance: few
len: 14
v_gene: TRBV7-9
CDR3nt: TGTGCCAGCAGCTTAGGGTACGGAGCCTACGAGCAGTACTTC
CDR3aa: CASSLGYGAYEQYF

j_gene: TRBJ1-1
d_gene: NA
abundance: NA
len: 14
v_gene: TRBV25-1
CDR3nt: TGTGCCAGCAGTGAATCTGCAGGCTTCACTGAAGCTTTCTTT
CDR3aa: CASSESAGFTEAFF

j_gene: TRBJ2-7
d_gene: TRBD1
abundance: NA
len: 15
v_gene: TRBV5-4
CDR3nt: TGTGCCAGCAGCTGGGTGGACAGGGGGCGCGACGAGCAGTACTTC
CDR3aa: CASSWVDRGRDEQYF

j_gene: TRBJ2-1
d_gene: NA
abundance: few
len: 14
v_gene: TRBV7-2
CDR3nt: TGTGCCAGCAGCTTAGGAGAGGTATTGGATGAGCAGTTCTTC
CDR3aa: CASSLGEVLDEQFF

j_gene: TRBJ1-1
d_gene: NA
abundance: NA
len: 15
v_gene: TRBV11-3
CDR3nt: TGTGCCAGCACCGGGGGGCCAGGGGTGAACACTGAAGCTTTCTTT
CDR3aa: CASTGGPGVNTEAFF

j_gene: TRBJ1-5
d_gene: NA
abundance: NA
len: 13
v_gene: TRBV10-3
CDR3nt: TGTGCCACCAGGGACTATAGCAATCAGCCCCAGCATTTT
CDR3aa: CATRDYSNQPQHF

j_gene: TRBJ2-5
d_gene: TRBD1
abundance: NA
len: 15
v_gene: TRBV7-2
CDR3nt: TGTGCCAGCAGCCCCCCCGGCCGAGGGGGCGAGACCCAGTACTTC
CDR3aa: CASSPPGRGGETQYF

j_gene: TRBJ1-1
d_gene: NA
abundance: once
len: 14
v_gene: TRBV7-8
CDR3nt: TGTGCCAGCAGCCCTGCAGGGGAAGGCACTGAAGCTTTCTTT
CDR3aa: CASSPAGEGTEAFF

j_gene: TRBJ2-4
d_gene: NA
abundance: NA
len: 14
v_gene: TRBV2
CDR3nt: TGTGCCAGCAGTGAGGGGGGGGCCCGAAGACTTCAGTACTTC
CDR3aa: CASSEGGARRLQYF

j_gene: TRBJ2-5
d_gene: NA
abundance: NA
len: 14
v_gene: TRBV7-3
CDR3nt: TGTGCCAGCAGCTTTGCCGGTCAGGGAGAGACCCAGTACTTC
CDR3aa: CASSFAGQGETQYF

j_gene: TRBJ1-3
d_gene: TRBD1
abundance: once
len: 14
v_gene: TRBV19
CDR3nt: TGTGCCAGTAGTTCGGACAGGGTCGGAAACACCATATATTTT
CDR3aa: CASSSDRVGNTIYF

j_gene: TRBJ1-3
d_gene: NA
abundance: few
len: 17
v_gene: TRBV4-1
CDR3nt: TGCGCCAGCAGCCAAGAAGTTCCCGATTCGGGAGGAAACACCATATATTTT
CDR3aa: CASSQEVPDSGGNTIYF

j_gene: TRBJ2-7
d_gene: NA
abundance: NA
len: 13
v_gene: TRBV12-3/TRBV12-4
CDR3nt: TGTGCCAGCAGCACCGGTTCAGGGGTGACGCAGTACTTC
CDR3aa: CASSTGSGVTQYF

j_gene: TRBJ1-1
d_gene: NA
abundance: NA
len: 15
v_gene: TRBV5-1
CDR3nt: TGCGCCAGCTCGGAACAGGGAACGATGAACACTGAAGCTTTCTTT
CDR3aa: CASSEQGTMNTEAFF

j_gene: TRBJ2-5
d_gene: NA
abundance: once
len: 12
v_gene: TRBV6-5
CDR3nt: TGTGCCAGCAGTTTCAGGGAAGAGACCCAGTACTTC
CDR3aa: CASSFREETQYF

j_gene: TRBJ2-5
d_gene: NA
abundance: NA
len: 14
v_gene: TRBV6-2/TRBV6-3
CDR3nt: TGTGCCAGCAGCCCTAGGGCGGGATGGGAGACCCAGTACTTC
CDR3aa: CASSPRAGWETQYF

j_gene: TRBJ2-7
d_gene: NA
abundance: NA
len: 11
v_gene: TRBV2
CDR3nt: TGTGCCAGCTCGATAGTCTACGAGCAGTACTTC
CDR3aa: CASSIVYEQYF

j_gene: TRBJ1-1
d_gene: NA
abundance: NA
len: 13
v_gene: TRBV5-1
CDR3nt: TGCGCCAGCAGCATTGCGGAGAACACTGAAGCTTTCTTT
CDR3aa: CASSIAENTEAFF

j_gene: TRBJ1-5
d_gene: NA
abundance: NA
len: 13
v_gene: TRBV19
CDR3nt: TGTGCCAGTAGTATGCGGGAGAATCAGCCCCAGCATTTT
CDR3aa: CASSMRENQPQHF

j_gene: TRBJ1-2
d_gene: TRBD1
abundance: NA
len: 12
v_gene: TRBV6-5
CDR3nt: TGTGCCAGCAGTAGGACAGGGGATGGCTACACCTTC
CDR3aa: CASSRTGDGYTF

j_gene: TRBJ1-1
d_gene: NA
abundance: NA
len: 14
v_gene: TRBV5-4
CDR3nt: TGTGCCAGCAGCTTGGAAGCGGGGTTCACTGAAGCTTTCTTT
CDR3aa: CASSLEAGFTEAFF

j_gene: TRBJ1-4
d_gene: TRBD1
abundance: NA
len: 14
v_gene: TRBV9
CDR3nt: TGTGCCAGCAGCGTTGACAGGGGGGAGGAAAAACTGTTTTTT
CDR3aa: CASSVDRGEEKLFF

j_gene: TRBJ2-7
d_gene: TRBD1
abundance: NA
len: 15
v_gene: TRBV7-6
CDR3nt: TGTGCCAGCAGCGCCGGGACAGGGGTTCCCTACGAGCAGTACTTC
CDR3aa: CASSAGTGVPYEQYF

j_gene: TRBJ2-5
d_gene: NA
abundance: once
len: 15
v_gene: TRBV19
CDR3nt: TGTGCCAGTAGTATAGATGAGACTTCAATAGAGACCCAGTACTTC
CDR3aa: CASSIDETSIETQYF

j_gene: TRBJ1-3
d_gene: NA
abundance: NA
len: 13
v_gene: TRBV9
CDR3nt: TGTGCCAGCAGCGCCTATCTGGGAAACACCATATATTTT
CDR3aa: CASSAYLGNTIYF

j_gene: TRBJ2-6
d_gene: NA
abundance: NA
len: 14
v_gene: TRBV2
CDR3nt: TGTGCCAGCAGTGACAGGGCGGGGGCCAACGTCCTGACTTTC
CDR3aa: CASSDRAGANVLTF

j_gene: TRBJ1-3
d_gene: TRBD1
abundance: NA
len: 16
v_gene: TRBV9
CDR3nt: TGTGCCAGCAGCGCCTTAGGACAGGGGGTTGGAAACACCATATATTTT
CDR3aa: CASSALGQGVGNTIYF

j_gene: TRBJ1-1
d_gene: NA
abundance: NA
len: 15
v_gene: TRBV7-2
CDR3nt: TGTGCCAGCAGCTTAGGCCAGGGTCGCGACACTGAAGCTTTCTTT
CDR3aa: CASSLGQGRDTEAFF

j_gene: TRBJ2-7
d_gene: TRBD1
abundance: NA
len: 13
v_gene: TRBV7-2
CDR3nt: TGTGCCAGCAGCCTCGGGACAGCCTACGAGCAGTACTTC
CDR3aa: CASSLGTAYEQYF

j_gene: TRBJ2-7
d_gene: TRBD2
abundance: NA
len: 17
v_gene: TRBV7-8
CDR3nt: TGTGCCAGCAGCACGCGAATTAGCGGGGGATCCCACTACGAGCAGTACTTC
CDR3aa: CASSTRISGGSHYEQYF

j_gene: TRBJ2-1
d_gene: TRBD2
abundance: NA
len: 15
v_gene: TRBV7-7
CDR3nt: TGTGCTAGCAGCTTAACTAGCGGGGGGTCTGGTGAGCAGTTCTTC
CDR3aa: CASSLTSGGSGEQFF

j_gene: TRBJ2-3
d_gene: NA
abundance: NA
len: 15
v_gene: TRBV7-3
CDR3nt: TGTGCCAGCAGCGCAACCGGGGAGAACACAGATACGCAGTATTTT
CDR3aa: CASSATGENTDTQYF

j_gene: TRBJ1-2
d_gene: NA
abundance: NA
len: 16
v_gene: TRBV27
CDR3nt: TGTGCCAGCAGTTTATTCAGCGGCTTGACGAACTATGGCTACACCTTC
CDR3aa: CASSLFSGLTNYGYTF

j_gene: TRBJ1-2
d_gene: NA
abundance: few
len: 14
v_gene: TRBV5-5
CDR3nt: TGTGCCAGCAGCTTGACAGTGGGGGGATATGGCTACACCTTC
CDR3aa: CASSLTVGGYGYTF

j_gene: TRBJ2-5
d_gene: NA
abundance: NA
len: 15
v_gene: TRBV3-1/TRBV3-2
CDR3nt: TGTGCCAGCAGACTAGTGGCAGCGGCTCAAGAGACCCAGTACTTC
CDR3aa: CASRLVAAAQETQYF

j_gene: TRBJ1-3
d_gene: NA
abundance: once
len: 15
v_gene: TRBV3-1/TRBV3-2
CDR3nt: TGTGCCAGCAGCCAAGTGGGGGGGGCGAAATGGACCATATATTTT
CDR3aa: CASSQVGGAKWTIYF

j_gene: TRBJ2-7
d_gene: NA
abundance: NA
len: 13
v_gene: TRBV11-2
CDR3nt: TGTGCCAGCAGCTGGGGCATACAATACGAGCAGTACTTC
CDR3aa: CASSWGIQYEQYF

j_gene: TRBJ1-1
d_gene: NA
abundance: NA
len: 14
v_gene: TRBV2
CDR3nt: TGTGCCAGCAGTGAACCGCTAATGAACACTGAAGCTTTCTTT
CDR3aa: CASSEPLMNTEAFF

j_gene: TRBJ1-5
d_gene: NA
abundance: NA
len: 15
v_gene: TRBV5-1
CDR3nt: TGCGCCAGCAGCTTGGCGGGGGGCAACAATCAGCCCCAGCATTTT
CDR3aa: CASSLAGGNNQPQHF

j_gene: TRBJ1-2
d_gene: NA
abundance: NA
len: 13
v_gene: TRBV14
CDR3nt: TGTGCCAGCAGCCAACTCGGGAGGTATGGCTACACCTTC
CDR3aa: CASSQLGRYGYTF

j_gene: TRBJ1-1
d_gene: NA
abundance: NA
len: 14
v_gene: TRBV7-8
CDR3nt: TGTGCCAGCAGCTTAGGGGGGGACGGGACTGAAGCTTTCTTT
CDR3aa: CASSLGGDGTEAFF

j_gene: TRBJ2-7
d_gene: TRBD1
abundance: NA
len: 14
v_gene: TRBV11-3
CDR3nt: TGTGCCAGCAGCTCCCGGGACAGGGGCCACGAGCAGTACTTC
CDR3aa: CASSSRDRGHEQYF

j_gene: TRBJ1-4
d_gene: NA
abundance: NA
len: 12
v_gene: TRBV3-1/TRBV3-2
CDR3nt: TGTGCCAGCAGCCAAGTCGGTGAAAAACTGTTTTTT
CDR3aa: CASSQVGEKLFF

j_gene: TRBJ2-1
d_gene: TRBD1
abundance: NA
len: 13
v_gene: TRBV7-9
CDR3nt: TGTGCCAGGACCGGGGACAGGGGGAATGAGCAGTTCTTC
CDR3aa: CARTGDRGNEQFF

j_gene: TRBJ1-5
d_gene: NA
abundance: once
len: 15
v_gene: TRBV11-2
CDR3nt: TGTGCCAGCAGCGTAGGACCGGGAGGAGATCAGCCCCAGCATTTT
CDR3aa: CASSVGPGGDQPQHF

j_gene: TRBJ2-7
d_gene: NA
abundance: NA
len: 14
v_gene: TRBV5-6
CDR3nt: TGTGCCAGCAGCGTCCCGACAGGTTTTTACGAGCAGTACTTC
CDR3aa: CASSVPTGFYEQYF

j_gene: TRBJ1-1
d_gene: NA
abundance: NA
len: 14
v_gene: TRBV5-1
CDR3nt: TGCGCCAGCAGCCCTCCCGGGTTTGACACTGAAGCTTTCTTT
CDR3aa: CASSPPGFDTEAFF

j_gene: TRBJ2-7
d_gene: NA
abundance: NA
len: 14
v_gene: TRBV12-1
CDR3nt: TGTGCCAGCAGCTCGGACAGGACCTCCTACGAGCAGTACTTC
CDR3aa: CASSSDRTSYEQYF